The TCR beta chain under discussion was sequenced for a study of cytomegalovirus exposure and HLA in healthy donors. General observations from the study: Certain sequence variants were highly shared and formed a cluster, and this cluster was likely a sequencing artifact. Cytomegalovirus association was assigned to under 200 TCR beta chains. DRB1 had the most TCR associations and HLA-C the fewest, a later analysis found, with rates varying by HLA locus. Most of the CMV-associated TCR beta chains (in a later analysis) appeared to be HLA-restricted.

A word on this clone: Its target is unknown.

In the PCR, 60 Vbeta and 13 Jbeta primers were used. Generated by immunoSEQ multiplex PCR, the TCRdb table keeps only in-frame clones and is missing some. Of over 110,000 clones listed, more than 60% were seen once; the top ten hold around 10%. Looked up from germline, CDR1 is SGDLS and CDR2 is YYNGEE. The junction had 17 bases not matched to a gene; V was cut back by 4 bases and J by 1 base. The CDR3 consists of 19 residues. The rearrangement uses TRBV9 and TRBJ2-7; TRBD1 matches 10 bases. The sequence was obtained from a woman aged 45-59 years in good health and CMV-seropositive. The sample comprised PBMCs. The CDR3: CASSLVGVAGTGESYEQYF. The CDR3 bases are TGTGCCAGCAGCCTCGTAGGGGTTGCCGGGACAGGGGAGTCCTACGAGCAGTACTTC.